The 2 T cell receptor beta chains below all came from one sample that was sequenced in a study of Ad26.COV2.S vaccination and SARS-CoV-2 variants. Sequencing was performed with immunoSEQ multiplex PCR; in TCRdb, only in-frame clones are kept and a portion is missing. The sample has 500,000 or so clones; around 88% are singletons. As for treatment: about 20 received Ad26.COV2.S at low or high dose, single or two shots; about five received placebo; per-sample allocation not given. It was on day 63 after the first vaccine or placebo injection that samples were taken. Sequencing used peripheral blood, obtained in a trial of Ad26.COV2.S vaccine versus placebo. These receptors were obtained from a person between 18 and 65 years old who received the Ad26.COV2.S COVID-19 vaccine or a placebo.

V and J are TRBV7-2 and TRBJ2-5; 10 bases fit TRBD2. V gave up 1 base and J gave up 2 bases; unmatched junction bases: 4. The germline gives CDR1 SGHTA, CDR2 FQGNSA. The CDR3 loop spans 16 amino acids. The CDR3 sequence: CASSLVGTSAQETQYF. In nucleotides, the CDR3 is TGTGCCAGCAGCTTAGTTGGGACTAGCGCTCAAGAGACCCAGTACTTC.

About this clone: Additional DNA sequences in this sample encode the identical CDR3. V is TRBV24-1 and J is TRBJ2-1, with D hard to call. CDR1 and CDR2 from the germline V gene are KGHDR and SFDVKD. Between the trimmed V and J ends, which lost 4 bases and 9 bases, there was a span of 6 bases. The CDR3 has 11 amino acids. The CDR3, as DNA: TGTGCCACCAGTGAGGTAGGTGAGCAGTTCTTC. Residues: CATSEVGEQFF.